The 26 T cell receptor beta chains presented below share a single source sample, sequenced in a study of blood T cell repertoires in COVID-19. Produced via immunoSEQ multiplex PCR; TCRdb's table is partial and in-frame only. The table includes around 330,000 clones, about 85% detected once. Sequences were obtained from PBMCs or T cells enriched from blood (not recorded which). These receptors came from a woman aged 25 to 39 who had been exposed to COVID-19.

This chain connects TRBV9 to TRBJ1-6; no firm D call. Trimming removed 3 bases from V and 3 bases from J, with 10 bases in between. CDR1 is SGDLS, CDR2 YYNGEE, per germline. This CDR3 is 15 amino acids long. DNA of the CDR3: TGTGCCAGCAGCGGTATCTCTAACTATAATTCACCCCTCCACTTT. Amino acids: CASSGISNYNSPLHF.

The chain combines TRBV30 with TRBJ1-2, with D unresolved. The length of the CDR3 is 13 residues. Germline CDR1 GTSNPN, CDR2 SVGIG (reference sequence). Trimming removed 3 bases from V and 4 bases from J, with 12 bases in between. The CDR3 here is CAWRAGSAYGYTF. CDR3 in DNA: TGTGCCTGGAGAGCCGGGTCGGCCTATGGCTACACCTTC.

This clone showed up just once. The CDR3, as DNA: TGTGCCAGTAGGAATCCGTCGGACAGGGTGACGGACACCTTC. Protein sequence: CASRNPSDRVTDTF. The V gene is TRBV19, the J gene TRBJ1-2; 8 bases are a match to TRBD1. Germline CDR1 and CDR2: LNHDA and SQIVND (reference sequence). The trim removed 6 bases at V and 12 bases at J, leaving 15 bases unmatched. The CDR3 has 14 amino acids.

This chain connects TRBV19 to TRBJ1-1; no clear D gene. The CDR3 length is 13 residues. Germline V gene lookup returns CDR1 LNHDA and CDR2 SQIVND (reference sequence). The V end was cut by 5 bases, the J end by 0 bases, with 7 bases between. CDR3 DNA: TGTGCCAGTAGTGGGCCTCTGAACACTGAAGCTTTCTTT. As protein: CASSGPLNTEAFF.

The chain couples TRBV9 to TRBJ2-7; maybe TRBD2 (6 bases). Trimming cost V 0 bases and J 2 bases, with 9 bases left between them. Germline V gives CDR1 SGDLS, CDR2 YYNGEE. This CDR3 has 14 residues. The CDR3 loop is CASSVVPGAYEQYF. CDR3 bases: TGTGCCAGCAGCGTAGTTCCGGGGGCCTACGAGCAGTACTTC.

This clone was picked up one time. The chain has TRBV27 and TRBJ2-7, with 8 bases aligning to TRBD1. From germline, CDR1 is MNHEY and CDR2 SMNVEV (reference sequence). This CDR3 contains 14 residues. J gave up 0 bases and V 6 bases, and 4 bases lay outside the gene matches. The CDR3 spells CASRPDRGSYEQYF. In nucleotides, the CDR3 is TGTGCCAGCAGACCTGACAGGGGCTCCTACGAGCAGTACTTC.

The chain has TRBV3-1 (or the pseudogene TRBV3-2) and TRBJ2-1; TRBD2 matches 9 bases. Germline V gives CDR1 LGHDT, CDR2 YNNKEL (reference sequence). The CDR3 is 18 amino acids. Trimming at V came to 0 bases and at J to 5 bases, leaving 11 bases not matched to a gene. The CDR3 DNA reads TGTGCCAGCAGCCAAGATTTCCCAAGGCTAGCGGGAAACAATGAGCAGTTCTTC. As protein: CASSQDFPRLAGNNEQFF.

The chain employs TRBV10-3 and TRBJ2-5; tentatively, D is TRBD1 (6 bases). In germline, CDR1 is ENHRY, CDR2 SYGVKD. This CDR3 spans 12 amino acids. Deletions cut 10 bases from V and 2 bases from J, with 11 bases between. The CDR3 coding sequence is TGTGCCACCAAAGGGGGACAAGAGACCCAGTACTTC. Residues: CATKGGQETQYF.

The V and J genes are TRBV9 and TRBJ2-5; a weak D match, TRBD2 (5 bases). The V gene lost 0 bases and the J gene lost 5 bases, with 14 bases spanning the gap. The CDR3 sequence is 15 residues long. From germline, CDR1 is SGDLS and CDR2 YYNGEE. CDR3 nucleotide sequence: TGTGCCAGCAGCGTAGCTGACGGCCGAGGGGAGACCCAGTACTTC. As protein: CASSVADGRGETQYF. The full variable domain, its missing parts supplied by reference TRBV9 and TRBJ2-5, is DSGVTQTPKHLITATGQRVTLRCSPRSGDLSVYWYQQSLDQGLQFLIQYYNGEERAKGNILERFSAQQFPDLHSELNLSSLELGDSALYFCASSVADGRGETQYFGPGTRLLVL.

In DNA, the CDR3 is TGTGCCAGCAGTCCACAGGGTAGGAGAGGAAACACCATATATTTT. This codes for CASSPQGRRGNTIYF. The chain joins TRBV27 to TRBJ1-3; tentatively, D is TRBD1 (6 bases). The germline V gene has CDR1 MNHEY and CDR2 SMNVEV (reference sequence). Trimming shortened V by 5 bases and J by 4 bases, and 15 bases separated the two germline ends. The CDR3 runs 15 residues.

CDR3 DNA sequence: TGTGCCAGCGGGCAGGGACAGGGGTATGGCTACACCTTC. Amino acid sequence: CASGQGQGYGYTF. The chain links TRBV7-2 to TRBJ1-2, with 10 bases fitting TRBD1. V lost 8 bases to trimming and J lost 5 bases; unmatched junction nucleotides: 5. Germline V gene data show CDR1 as SGHTA and CDR2 as FQGNSA. This CDR3 region has 13 residues.

The rearrangement joins TRBV19 to TRBJ1-1; weak D call: TRBD1 (5 bases). V was pared by 5 bases and J by 2 bases, with 12 bases between. This CDR3 contains 14 residues. Germline CDR1 LNHDA, CDR2 SQIVND (reference sequence). CDR3 sequence (DNA): TGTGCCAGTAGTTATCGGGACTCAAACACTGAAGCTTTCTTT. It encodes CASSYRDSNTEAFF. The full variable domain, rest sourced from reference TRBV19 and TRBJ1-1, is DGGITQSPKYLFRKEGQNVTLSCEQNLNHDAMYWYRQDPGQGLRLIYYSQIVNDFQKGDIAEGYSVSREKKESFPLTVTSAQKNPTAFYLCASSYRDSNTEAFFGQGTRLTVV.

The gene calls are TRBV6-6 and TRBJ2-1; 9 nucleotides line up with TRBD2. Germline assignment: CDR1 MNHNY and CDR2 SVGAGI (reference sequence). This CDR3 is 15 amino acids long. Losses at the gene ends were 2 bases for V and 7 bases for J; bases not matched to a gene: 6. This CDR3 reads CASSYLAGGSNEQFF. CDR3 DNA sequence: TGTGCCAGCAGTTACCTCGCGGGGGGGTCGAATGAGCAGTTCTTC.

This clone was detected a few times. The J gene is TRBJ2-7, the V gene TRBV10-1; D uncertain. Trimming removed 3 bases from V and 0 bases from J, with 6 bases in between. Germline V gene sequence: CDR1 WNHNN, CDR2 SYGVQD (reference sequence). This CDR3 region has 13 residues. CDR3 in DNA: TGCGCCAGCAGTGAAGCAAACTCCTACGAGCAGTACTTC. Protein: CASSEANSYEQYF.

CDR3 sequence reads: CASDRTGGSDEQYF. Written as DNA, the CDR3 is TGCGCCAGCGACCGGACAGGGGGCTCGGACGAGCAGTACTTC. The genes are TRBV5-1 and TRBJ2-7; 11 positions match TRBD1. CDR1 and CDR2 from the germline V gene are SGHRS and YFSETQ. V lost 7 bases, J lost 5 bases, and 8 bases stayed unmatched. CDR3 length equals 14 residues.

The gene calls are TRBV9 and TRBJ1-2; 7 nucleotides align to TRBD1. The germline V gene has CDR1 SGDLS and CDR2 YYNGEE. The CDR3 covers 16 residues. Trimming took 3 bases from V and 2 from J; bases not matched to a gene: 10. Here the CDR3 reads CASSDMGQPYNYGYTF. The CDR3 region has the DNA TGTGCCAGCAGCGACATGGGACAGCCTTACAACTATGGCTACACCTTC.

The chain links TRBV3-1 (or the pseudogene TRBV3-2) to TRBJ1-2, with D perhaps matching TRBD1 (5 bases). Germline V CDR1 and CDR2: LGHDT, YNNKEL (reference sequence). The CDR3 spans 14 residues. Trimming left V 4 bases short and J 2 bases short, with 11 bases between. CDR3: CASSLQTANYGYTF. The CDR3 region has the DNA TGTGCCAGCAGCCTTCAGACAGCCAACTATGGCTACACCTTC.

The chain joins TRBV5-4 to TRBJ2-7; TRBD1 matches at 9 bases. From germline, CDR1 is SGHNT and CDR2 YYREEE (reference sequence). V lost 3 bases and J lost 2; bases outside the gene matches: 15. The CDR3 contains 18 residues. DNA for the CDR3: TGTGCCAGCAGCTCGCGGTCCTCGGGACAGGGACAACCCTACGAGCAGTACTTC. Residues: CASSSRSSGQGQPYEQYF.

This chain uses TRBV2 with TRBJ2-3, with D tentatively TRBD1 (6 bases). Trimming removed 5 bases from V and 2 bases from J, with 17 bases in between. This CDR3 is built from 16 residues. Per the germline V gene, CDR1 is SNHLY and CDR2 is FYNNEI. The CDR3 DNA follows: TGTGCCAGCAGTTCCGACCCAAGGGGGTCCACAGATACGCAGTATTTT. It encodes CASSSDPRGSTDTQYF.

The chain couples TRBV3-1 (or the pseudogene TRBV3-2) to TRBJ2-3, with a possible D match to TRBD1 (5 bases). The V gene lost 6 bases and the J gene lost 6 bases, with 16 bases spanning the gap. This CDR3 has 14 amino acids. The V gene's germline CDR1 is LGHDT and CDR2 YNNKEL (reference sequence). CDR3: CASSGAALVDTQYF. The CDR3 nucleotides are TGTGCCAGCAGTGGGGCGGCGTTGGTGGATACGCAGTATTTT.

The rearrangement joins TRBV7-6 to TRBJ2-5; 11 positions agree with TRBD2. Looked up from germline, CDR1 is SGHVS and CDR2 is FNYEAQ. J gave up 4 bases and V 1 base, and 8 bases lay outside the gene matches. The CDR3 covers 17 residues. The CDR3 loop is CASSLGGTSGGIETQYF. CDR3 nucleotides: TGTGCCAGCAGCTTAGGGGGCACTAGCGGGGGAATAGAGACCCAGTACTTC.

This chain joins TRBV30 and TRBJ2-7, with a weak D call TRBD1 (6 bases). The V end was cut by 3 bases, the J end by 7 bases, with 16 bases between. The CDR3 totals 13 residues. Germline V lookup: CDR1 GTSNPN, CDR2 SVGIG (reference sequence). The chain's CDR3 is CAWRKTGTREQYF. CDR3 coding DNA: TGTGCCTGGAGAAAAACCGGGACAAGGGAGCAGTACTTC.

The rearrangement uses TRBV6-4 and TRBJ1-1, with TRBD1 matching 8 bases. The germline CDR1 and CDR2 sequences are MRHNA and SNTAGT. The trim removed 0 bases at V and 4 bases at J, leaving 7 bases unmatched. The CDR3 spans 16 residues. The DNA for the CDR3 is TGTGCCAGCAGTGACTCGGCCAGGGGGCTGGTCACTGAAGCTTTCTTT. This translates into CASSDSARGLVTEAFF.

This sequence joins TRBV7-3 and TRBJ2-1; 11 bases align to TRBD2. CDR3 size: 19 residues. V was clipped by 5 bases and J by 0 bases; unmatched bases: 12. CDR1 SGHTA and CDR2 FQGTGA come from the germline V gene. In nucleotides, the CDR3 is TGTGCCAGCAGCCCTATAGCGGGAGGGCCCCCCGGCTCCTACAATGAGCAGTTCTTC. Translated, it gives CASSPIAGGPPGSYNEQFF.

This clone appeared a single time. The chain uses TRBV6-5 and TRBJ2-1; D perhaps matches TRBD2 (6 bases). Trimming cost V 3 bases and J 2 bases, with 14 bases left between them. CDR3 length equals 16 residues. CDR1 and CDR2 (germline): MNHEY, SVGAGI. CDR3 sequence: CASSYRAGRTYNEQFF. The CDR3 coding sequence is TGTGCCAGCAGTTATCGCGCGGGGAGAACCTACAATGAGCAGTTCTTC.

This clone showed up just once. This sample includes further DNA sequences coding for the same CDR3. The chain uses TRBV18 and TRBJ1-1; D unresolved. Germline V gene data show CDR1 as KGHSH and CDR2 as LQKENI. The CDR3 is 12 amino acids. The V and J ends lost 3 bases and 2 bases respectively, with 4 bases between them. The CDR3 nucleotides read TGTGCCAGCTCACCTAGAAACACTGAAGCTTTCTTT. It encodes CASSPRNTEAFF.